Sequencing of this TCR beta chain was carried out in a study of blood T cell repertoires in COVID-19. CDR3 length: 13 amino acids. The V gene's germline CDR1 is SGHRS and CDR2 YFSETQ. Trimming removed 0 bases at V and 3 bases at J, with 4 bases between. Ages ranged from roughly 18 to 100 years, with residence in around 24 US areas. In assigning cohorts, the study relied on participant-reported clinical history. Measured with immunoSEQ multiplex PCR; TCRdb has only the in-frame clones, and not every one. The data show a few hundred thousand clones, with around 81% seen just once and 3.5% to 5.5% held by the top ten.

This receptor was taken from a man under 40 with acute COVID-19. The chain links TRBV5-1 to TRBJ1-5; D is unclear. Sample: PBMCs or T cells enriched from blood (not recorded which). The CDR3 sequence is CASSLGHNQPQHF. The DNA of the CDR3 is TGCGCCAGCAGCTTGGGACACAATCAGCCCCAGCATTTT.